This T cell receptor beta chain was identified during a study of OX40 agonist ivuxolimab in advanced cancers. Study details: Earlier treatment with anti-PD-1, anti-PD-L1 or anti-CTLA-4 was permitted, and over 35% had received some.

The V end lost 3 bases, the J end lost 5 bases, and 10 bases lay between the germline ends. The CDR3 runs 13 residues. From germline, CDR1 is MNHNS and CDR2 SASEGT. At baseline, cycle 4 day 1, and cycle 7 day 1, blood was sampled. TCRdb keeps only in-frame clones here, not all; method: immunoSEQ multiplex PCR. Counted here are about 24,000 clones, over 70% occurring once; the ten biggest clones make up approximately 9.6%. This clonotype was sampled from an adult with an advanced solid tumor such as melanoma, head and neck, liver or kidney cancer. The J gene is TRBJ2-5, the V gene TRBV6-1; D is ambiguous. This material consisted of CD4+ or CD8+ T cells sorted from blood, taken in a trial of the OX40 agonist ivuxolimab. The CDR3 sequence: CASSDRPQETQYF. CDR3 bases: TGTGCCAGCAGTGATAGGCCCCAGGAGACCCAGTACTTC.